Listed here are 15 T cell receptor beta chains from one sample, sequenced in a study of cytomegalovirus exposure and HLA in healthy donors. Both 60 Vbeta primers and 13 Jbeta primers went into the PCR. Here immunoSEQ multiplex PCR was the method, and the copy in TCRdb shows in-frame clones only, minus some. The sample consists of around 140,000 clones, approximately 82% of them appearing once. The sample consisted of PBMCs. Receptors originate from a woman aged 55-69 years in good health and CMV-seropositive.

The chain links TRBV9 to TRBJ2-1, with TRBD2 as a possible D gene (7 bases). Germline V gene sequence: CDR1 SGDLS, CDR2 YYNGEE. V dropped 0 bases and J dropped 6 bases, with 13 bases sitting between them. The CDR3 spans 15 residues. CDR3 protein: CASSVVGAGANEQFF. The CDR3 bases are TGTGCCAGCAGCGTAGTGGGGGCGGGGGCCAATGAGCAGTTCTTC. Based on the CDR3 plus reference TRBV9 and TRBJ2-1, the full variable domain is DSGVTQTPKHLITATGQRVTLRCSPRSGDLSVYWYQQSLDQGLQFLIQYYNGEERAKGNILERFSAQQFPDLHSELNLSSLELGDSALYFCASSVVGAGANEQFFGPGTRLTVL.

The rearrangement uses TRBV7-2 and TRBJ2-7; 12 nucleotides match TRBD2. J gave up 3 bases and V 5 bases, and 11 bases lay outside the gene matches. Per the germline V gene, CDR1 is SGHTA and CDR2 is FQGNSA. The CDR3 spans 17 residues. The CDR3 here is CASSISRTSGTFYEQYF. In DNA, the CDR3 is TGTGCCAGCAGCATAAGCCGGACTAGCGGGACCTTCTACGAGCAGTACTTC. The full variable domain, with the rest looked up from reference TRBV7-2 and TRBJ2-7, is GAGVSQSPSNKVTEKGKDVELRCDPISGHTALYWYRQSLGQGLEFLIYFQGNSAPDKSGLPSDRFSAERTGGSVSTLTIQRTQQEDSAVYLCASSISRTSGTFYEQYFGPGTRLTVT.

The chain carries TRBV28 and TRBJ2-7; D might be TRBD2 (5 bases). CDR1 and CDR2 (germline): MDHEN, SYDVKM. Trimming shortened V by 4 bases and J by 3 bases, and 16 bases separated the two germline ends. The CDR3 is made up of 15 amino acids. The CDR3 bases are TGTGCCAGCAGTTCCGCCCGGACTGAAAACTACGAGCAGTACTTC. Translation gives CASSSARTENYEQYF.

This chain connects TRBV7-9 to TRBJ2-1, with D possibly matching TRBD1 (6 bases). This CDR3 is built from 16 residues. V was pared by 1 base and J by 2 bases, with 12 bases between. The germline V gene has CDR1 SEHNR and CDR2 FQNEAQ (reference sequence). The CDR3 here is CASSLVVGAPYNEQFF. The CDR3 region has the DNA TGTGCCAGCAGCTTAGTGGTGGGGGCTCCCTACAATGAGCAGTTCTTC. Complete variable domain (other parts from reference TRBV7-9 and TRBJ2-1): DTGVSQNPRHKITKRGQNVTFRCDPISEHNRLYWYRQTLGQGPEFLTYFQNEAQLEKSRLLSDRFSAERPKGSFSTLEIQRTEQGDSAMYLCASSLVVGAPYNEQFFGPGTRLTVL.

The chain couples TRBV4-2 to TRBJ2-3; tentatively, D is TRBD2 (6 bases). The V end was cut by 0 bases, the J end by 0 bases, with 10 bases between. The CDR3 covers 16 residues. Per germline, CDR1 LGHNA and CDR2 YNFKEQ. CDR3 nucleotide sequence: TGTGCCAGCAGCCAAGATACTAGCAGTAGCACAGATACGCAGTATTTT. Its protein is CASSQDTSSSTDTQYF.

CDR3: CASSQDFSQETQYF. CDR3 coding DNA: TGCGCCAGCAGCCAGGACTTCTCCCAAGAGACCCAGTACTTC. The chain joins TRBV4-1 to TRBJ2-5, with D possibly matching TRBD2 (5 bases). V lost 3 bases, J lost 1 base, and 9 bases lay in between. The CDR3 runs 14 residues. In germline, CDR1 is MGHRA, CDR2 YSYEKL.

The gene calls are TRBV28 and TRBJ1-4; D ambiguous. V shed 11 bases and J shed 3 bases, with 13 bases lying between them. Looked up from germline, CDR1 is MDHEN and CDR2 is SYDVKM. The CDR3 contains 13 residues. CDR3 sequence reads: CAQHLAANEKLFF. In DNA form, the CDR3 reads TGTGCCCAGCACTTGGCGGCTAATGAAAAACTGTTTTTT.

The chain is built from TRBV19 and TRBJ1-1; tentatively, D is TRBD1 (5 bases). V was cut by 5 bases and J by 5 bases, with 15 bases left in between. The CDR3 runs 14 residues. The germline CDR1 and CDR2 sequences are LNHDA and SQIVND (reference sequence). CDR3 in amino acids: CASSGGDPRTEAFF. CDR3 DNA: TGTGCCAGTAGTGGGGGGGACCCGCGAACTGAAGCTTTCTTT.

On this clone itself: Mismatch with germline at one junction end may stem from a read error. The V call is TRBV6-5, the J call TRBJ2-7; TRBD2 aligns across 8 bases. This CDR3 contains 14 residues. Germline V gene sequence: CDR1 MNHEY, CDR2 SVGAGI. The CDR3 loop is CASSPGTRSSEQYF. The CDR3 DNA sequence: TGTGCCAGCAGCCCCGGGACTAGATCCTCCGAGCAGTACTTC.

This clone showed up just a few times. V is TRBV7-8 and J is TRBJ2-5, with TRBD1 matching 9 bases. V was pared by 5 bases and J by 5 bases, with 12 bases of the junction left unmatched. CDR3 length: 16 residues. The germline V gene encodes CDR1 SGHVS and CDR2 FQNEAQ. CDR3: CASSPWGTGRLETQYF. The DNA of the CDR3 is TGTGCCAGCAGCCCCTGGGGGACAGGGAGATTGGAGACCCAGTACTTC.

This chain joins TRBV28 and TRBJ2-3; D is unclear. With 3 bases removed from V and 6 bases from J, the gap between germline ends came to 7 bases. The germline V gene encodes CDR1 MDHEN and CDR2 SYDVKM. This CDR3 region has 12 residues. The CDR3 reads CASSFLPDTQYF. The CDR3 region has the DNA TGTGCCAGCAGTTTTCTTCCCGATACGCAGTATTTT.

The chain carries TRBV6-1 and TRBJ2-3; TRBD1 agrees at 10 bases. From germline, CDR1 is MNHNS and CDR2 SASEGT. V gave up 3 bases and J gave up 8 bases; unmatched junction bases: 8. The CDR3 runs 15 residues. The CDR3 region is CASSDLRDRGGTQYF. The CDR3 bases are TGTGCCAGCAGTGACCTCCGGGACAGGGGTGGTACGCAGTATTTT.

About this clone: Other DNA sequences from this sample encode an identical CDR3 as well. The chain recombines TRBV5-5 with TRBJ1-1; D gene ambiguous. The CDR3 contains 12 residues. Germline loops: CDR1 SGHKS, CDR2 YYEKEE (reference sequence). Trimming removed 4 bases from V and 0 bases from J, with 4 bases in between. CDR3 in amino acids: CASSPLNTEAFF. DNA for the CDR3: TGTGCCAGCAGCCCTTTGAACACTGAAGCTTTCTTT.

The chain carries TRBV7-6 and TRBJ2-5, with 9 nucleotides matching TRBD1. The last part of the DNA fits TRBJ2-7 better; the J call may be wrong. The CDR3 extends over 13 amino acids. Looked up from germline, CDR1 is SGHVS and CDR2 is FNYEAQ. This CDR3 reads CASSGDRAYEQYF. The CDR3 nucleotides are TGTGCCAGCAGCGGGGACAGGGCCTACGAGCAGTACTTC.

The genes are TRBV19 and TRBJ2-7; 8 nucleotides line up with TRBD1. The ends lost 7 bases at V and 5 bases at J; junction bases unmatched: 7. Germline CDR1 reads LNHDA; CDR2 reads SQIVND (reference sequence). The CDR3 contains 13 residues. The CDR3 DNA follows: TGTGCCAGTACCGGACAGGGAATCCACGAGCAGTACTTC. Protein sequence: CASTGQGIHEQYF.